Given below is one T cell receptor (beta chain) in context. Its antigen is still unknown. These data are taken from a study of early T cells in non-severe SARS-CoV-2 infection. In the study overall: Sequenced material consisted of bulk RNA (from unsorted whole blood), and chains were unpaired. Findings and limits, study-wide: VDJdb-based matching was biased toward anti-spike CD8 responses and missed private and CD4 specificities.

Unique molecular identifiers (one per individual cDNA molecule) were attached. TCRdb itself ran the 5' RACE reads through MiXCR, one entry per CDR3 protein. The sample holds approximately 100,000 distinct CDR3 sequences, roughly 15% seen once. The CDR3 spans 16 residues. CDR1 is LNHDA, CDR2 SQIVND, per germline (reference sequence). Trimming left V 3 bases short and J 1 base short, with 10 bases between. Sequenced material: whole blood. The sequence was obtained from an adult who was a healthcare worker with PCR-confirmed SARS-CoV-2 infection or an uninfected control (not recorded which). The J gene is TRBJ2-6, the V gene TRBV19; the D is unclear. The chain's CDR3 is CASSIPGRSGANVLTF. CDR3 coding DNA: TGTGCCAGTAGTATCCCAGGAAGGTCTGGGGCCAACGTCCTGACTTTC.